The next 32 T cell receptor beta chains were all read from a single sample in a study of response to subunit inactivated influenza vaccine. TCRdb recomputed calls from the RT-PCR reads with MiXCR, one row per CDR3 protein. This table has some 200,000 distinct CDR3 sequences, less than 15% appearing once. A further study also used this sample, focusing on T cells expressing NK-cell markers. That work contributes: 5'RACE template switching with UMIs generated TCR beta cDNA.

Sequenced material: CD8+ T cells sorted from PBMCs, taken 11 to 12 days after vaccination. The receptors here all came from a man aged 50-60 years who received an inactivated influenza vaccine.

The rearrangement links TRBV29-1 to TRBJ2-2; 10 nucleotides line up with TRBD1. Unmatched junction bases numbered 8, after V lost 8 bases and J lost 5 bases. Germline V gene lookup returns CDR1 SQVTM and CDR2 ANQGSEA. This CDR3 comprises 14 residues. Written as DNA, the CDR3 is TGCAGCTTACCGGGACAGGGGATGACCGGGGAGCTGTTTTTT. Protein: CSLPGQGMTGELFF.

This clonotype was detected a few times. The CDR3 protein is CASSPGTSVDEQFF. The CDR3 nucleotides are TGTGCCAGCAGTCCGGGGACTAGCGTGGATGAGCAGTTCTTC. The J gene is TRBJ2-1, the V gene TRBV25-1, with 10 positions matching TRBD2. Trimming cost V 5 bases and J 8 bases; bases outside gene matches: 6. Germline loops: CDR1 MGHDK, CDR2 SYGVNS. This CDR3 is 14 amino acids long.

There are a few counts of this clonotype. This sequence joins TRBV11-2 and TRBJ2-7, with TRBD2 identical over 8 bases. The CDR3 runs to 14 residues. Germline V gene lookup returns CDR1 SGHAT and CDR2 FQNNGV. Trimming cost V 1 base and J 4 bases; bases outside gene matches: 3. CDR3: CASSLVGLDYEQYF. CDR3 nucleotide sequence: TGTGCCAGCAGCTTAGTGGGACTAGATTACGAGCAGTACTTC. Full variable domain (rest looked up from reference TRBV11-2 and TRBJ2-7): EAGVAQSPRYKIIEKRQSVAFWCNPISGHATLYWYQQILGQGPKLLIQFQNNGVVDDSQLPKDRFSAERLKGVDSTLKIQPAKLEDSAVYLCASSLVGLDYEQYFGPGTRLTVT.

V and J are TRBV30 and TRBJ1-2; D might be TRBD1 (6 bases). Germline V gene lookup returns CDR1 GTSNPN and CDR2 SVGIG (reference sequence). Trimming took 1 base from V and 8 from J, leaving 20 bases between them. The CDR3 sequence is 15 residues long. CDR3 residues: CAWSGVLTGTRGYTF. CDR3 DNA: TGTGCCTGGAGTGGGGTTCTCACAGGGACGAGGGGCTACACCTTC.

The rearrangement joins TRBV6-5 to TRBJ2-7; tentative D call: TRBD2 (5 bases). This CDR3 comprises 15 residues. Per germline, CDR1 MNHEY and CDR2 SVGAGI. V was pared by 0 bases and J by 3 bases, with 12 bases between. In DNA form, the CDR3 reads TGTGCCAGCAGTTACTCGCCGGGATTCAACTACGAGCAGTACTTC. The encoded protein is CASSYSPGFNYEQYF.

This clonotype was seen only a few times. The rearrangement joins TRBV14 to TRBJ2-1, with unresolved D. V shed 2 bases and J shed 2 bases, with 13 bases lying between them. This CDR3 is built from 16 residues. CDR1 is SGHDN and CDR2 is FVKESK in the germline V gene. The CDR3 sequence is CASSQFVAPAYNEQFF. The CDR3, as DNA: TGTGCCAGCAGCCAATTCGTGGCTCCCGCCTACAATGAGCAGTTCTTC.

The CDR3 DNA sequence: TGTGCCAGCAGCCAAGGTACAGGGACCCACGAGCAGTACTTC. As protein: CASSQGTGTHEQYF. The chain has TRBV11-2 and TRBJ2-7; D is possibly TRBD1 (6 bases). Germline values: CDR1 SGHAT, CDR2 FQNNGV. V was trimmed by 5 bases and J by 5 bases, leaving 16 bases between them. This CDR3 region has 14 residues.

This clonotype occurred many times. The V call is TRBV29-1, the J call TRBJ2-3; unclear D gene. V lost 2 bases and J 4 bases, leaving 7 bases between the germline ends. The CDR3 has 12 residues. From germline, CDR1 is SQVTM and CDR2 ANQGSEA. The DNA for the CDR3 is TGCAGCGTTGAAAGCGTTCCAGATACGCAGTATTTT. Translating gives CSVESVPDTQYF.

This rearrangement joins TRBV7-8 to TRBJ2-1; 12 bases are shared with TRBD2. The CDR3 runs 17 residues. With V trimmed by 4 bases and J by 8 bases, 12 bases remained unmatched. The germline V gene has CDR1 SGHVS and CDR2 FQNEAQ. CDR3 sequence: CASSSSRGLAGLYEQFF. The CDR3 region has the DNA TGTGCCAGCAGCTCCAGCCGAGGACTAGCGGGACTTTATGAGCAGTTCTTC. Looking up the rest from reference TRBV7-8 and TRBJ2-1 gives the full variable domain: GAGVSQSPRYKVAKRGQDVALRCDPISGHVSLFWYQQALGQGPEFLTYFQNEAQLDKSGLPSDRFFAERPEGSVSTLKIQRTQQEDSAVYLCASSSSRGLAGLYEQFFGPGTRLTVL.

The genes are TRBV27 and TRBJ2-1, with D tentatively TRBD2 (6 bases). V was pared by 3 bases and J by 12 bases, with 18 bases between. This CDR3 contains 14 residues. The V gene's germline CDR1 is MNHEY and CDR2 SMNVEV (reference sequence). CDR3 residues: CASSLWDSHPVQFF. CDR3 nucleotides: TGTGCCAGCAGTTTGTGGGACTCCCACCCCGTGCAGTTCTTC.

The chain employs TRBV6-5 and TRBJ2-7, with 9 positions matching TRBD1. From germline, CDR1 is MNHEY and CDR2 SVGAGI. The trim removed 2 bases at V and 2 bases at J, leaving 10 bases unmatched. CDR3 length: 17 amino acids. The CDR3 loop reads CASSYNPNRGRPYEQYF. The DNA for the CDR3 is TGTGCCAGCAGTTACAACCCCAACAGGGGGCGTCCCTACGAGCAGTACTTC.

This clonotype was observed at least ten times. V usage is TRBV7-9 and J usage is TRBJ2-1; 7 bases align to TRBD2. CDR1 SEHNR and CDR2 FQNEAQ come from the germline V gene (reference sequence). This CDR3 region has 14 residues. V gave up 7 bases and J gave up 2 bases; unmatched junction bases: 5. The CDR3 protein is CASIGGSPYNEQFF. In DNA form, the CDR3 reads TGTGCCAGCATCGGCGGGAGCCCCTACAATGAGCAGTTCTTC.

This clonotype was counted only a few times. The V and J genes are TRBV20-1 and TRBJ2-7; D gene ambiguous. The length of the CDR3 is 15 residues. Trimming took off 0 bases at V and 3 bases at J, with 15 bases between the two ends. CDR1 and CDR2 from the germline V gene are DFQATT and SNEGSKA (reference sequence). This chain's CDR3 is CSARDVQLARYEQYF. CDR3 coding DNA: TGCAGTGCTAGAGATGTCCAGTTGGCCCGCTACGAGCAGTACTTC.

This clonotype was observed at least ten times. This chain connects TRBV4-3 to TRBJ2-1; D is perhaps TRBD2 (6 bases). The CDR3 runs to 15 residues. The V and J ends lost 0 bases and 4 bases respectively, with 10 bases between them. CDR1 and CDR2 from the germline V gene are LGHNA and YSLEER. CDR3 residues: CASSQDGGDYNEQFF. Written as DNA, the CDR3 is TGCGCCAGCAGCCAAGATGGAGGGGATTACAATGAGCAGTTCTTC.

The chain recombines TRBV28 with TRBJ2-7, with D possibly matching TRBD2 (6 bases). The length of the CDR3 is 16 residues. The germline gives CDR1 MDHEN, CDR2 SYDVKM. Trimming stripped 6 bases from V and 5 bases from J, with 23 bases between. The CDR3 region has the DNA TGTGCCAGCAGCCAACCAATCCCCAGCGGGTCCCACGAGCAGTACTTC. Residues: CASSQPIPSGSHEQYF.

The rearrangement joins TRBV4-3 to TRBJ2-1, with 9 bases fitting TRBD2. Trimming removed 2 bases from V and 4 bases from J; junction bases left unmatched: 3. CDR3 length: 15 amino acids. Germline lookup yields CDR1 LGHNA and CDR2 YSLEER. The chain's CDR3 is CASSQTSGWYNEQFF. The CDR3 nucleotides read TGCGCCAGCAGCCAAACTAGCGGGTGGTACAATGAGCAGTTCTTC.

The table lists this clonotype with a few counts. This chain's CDR3 is CASSLMGHLNTEAFF. The CDR3 bases are TGCGCCAGCAGCTTGATGGGACATCTGAACACTGAAGCTTTCTTT. The chain links TRBV5-1 to TRBJ1-1; possible D gene TRBD1, 6 bases. Trimming took off 1 base at V and 0 bases at J, with 10 bases between the two ends. The CDR3 has 15 amino acids. CDR1 and CDR2 (germline): SGHRS, YFSETQ. The full variable domain, with the rest looked up from reference TRBV5-1 and TRBJ1-1, is KAGVTQTPRYLIKTRGQQVTLSCSPISGHRSVSWYQQTPGQGLQFLFEYFSETQRNKGNFPGRFSGRQFSNSRSEMNVSTLELGDSALYLCASSLMGHLNTEAFFGQGTRLTVV.

This clonotype came up a few times. V and J are TRBV30 and TRBJ1-5; D is unclear. This CDR3 spans 15 amino acids. The V end lost 1 base, the J end lost 7 bases, and 17 bases lay between the germline ends. In germline, CDR1 is GTSNPN, CDR2 SVGIG (reference sequence). CDR3 in amino acids: CAWSGLGVGGQPQHF. The DNA for the CDR3 is TGTGCCTGGAGTGGCCTCGGGGTCGGAGGACAGCCCCAGCATTTT. The complete variable domain, with remaining parts taken from reference TRBV30 and TRBJ1-5, reads SQTIHQWPATLVQPVGSPLSLECTVEGTSNPNLYWYRQAAGRGLQLLFYSVGIGQISSEVPQNLSASRPQDRQFILSSKKLLLSDSGFYLCAWSGLGVGGQPQHFGDGTRLSIL.

This clonotype has just one count. CDR3 protein: CASSTTSGRFRNEQFF. The CDR3 nucleotides read TGTGCCAGCAGCACAACCAGCGGGAGGTTTAGAAATGAGCAGTTCTTC. This chain uses TRBV7-9 with TRBJ2-1, with 9 bases fitting TRBD2. V shed 5 bases and J 7 bases; nucleotides not matched to a gene: 12. This CDR3 has 16 amino acids. Germline loops: CDR1 SEHNR, CDR2 FQNEAQ (reference sequence).

The V call is TRBV7-6, the J call TRBJ2-2, with D possibly matching TRBD2 (5 bases). This CDR3 region has 14 residues. CDR1 and CDR2 from the germline V gene are SGHVS and FNYEAQ. With 5 bases removed from V and 0 bases from J, the gap between germline ends came to 7 bases. The CDR3 region has the DNA TGTGCCAGCAGCGTCGGGACGAACACCGGGGAGCTGTTTTTT. The encoded protein is CASSVGTNTGELFF.

This clonotype was detected only a few times. The chain joins TRBV6-1 to TRBJ2-1; TRBD2 matches 14 bases. V lost 5 bases and J lost 6; bases outside the gene matches: 3. Germline V gives CDR1 MNHNS, CDR2 SASEGT. The CDR3 contains 15 residues. In DNA, the CDR3 is TGTGCCAGCAGTCCGACTAGCGGGAGGGTCAATGAGCAGTTCTTC. Encoded protein: CASSPTSGRVNEQFF.

V gene TRBV5-6 combines with J gene TRBJ2-1, with D hard to call. The CDR3 covers 15 residues. Germline CDR1 is SGHDT and CDR2 is YYEEEE. Trimming cost V 2 bases and J 4 bases, with 13 bases left between them. CDR3 sequence: CASSFVGNPYNEQFF. CDR3 coding DNA: TGTGCCAGCAGCTTTGTCGGCAACCCTTACAATGAGCAGTTCTTC.

CDR3 sequence (DNA): TGTGCCAGCAGCCAAGAACGGGCGAGAACCGGGGAGCTGTTTTTT. This sequence encodes CASSQERARTGELFF. V and J are TRBV4-2 and TRBJ2-2, with D hard to call. V was cut by 0 bases and J by 5 bases, with 10 bases left in between. CDR3 length: 15 amino acids. From germline, CDR1 is LGHNA and CDR2 YNFKEQ.

The rearrangement links TRBV28 to TRBJ1-4; no firm D call. The CDR3 length is 13 residues. V lost 3 bases and J 5 bases, leaving 7 bases between the germline ends. Germline CDR1 reads MDHEN; CDR2 reads SYDVKM. In DNA form, the CDR3 reads TGTGCCAGCAGTTTCCACAGCAATGAAAAACTGTTTTTT. Translated, it gives CASSFHSNEKLFF.

In DNA form, the CDR3 reads TGTGCCAGCAGTTATTACGAGAGGGGATCGGCCCAGTACTTC. It translates to CASSYYERGSAQYF. The chain couples TRBV6-2 or TRBV6-3 to TRBJ2-5; D may match TRBD1 or TRBD2 (5 bases each). Germline CDR1 is MNHEY and CDR2 is SVGEGT. This CDR3 spans 14 amino acids. V was cut by 3 bases and J by 9 bases, with 17 bases left in between.

The chain employs TRBV12-3 or TRBV12-4 and TRBJ2-1, with 8 bases matching TRBD2. The CDR3 has 13 residues. Unmatched junction bases numbered 2, after V lost 5 bases and J lost 5 bases. The CDR3 sequence: CASSPGGDNEQFF. The CDR3 DNA reads as TGTGCCAGCAGTCCGGGGGGGGACAATGAGCAGTTCTTC.

There are a few counts of this clonotype. The CDR3 is CASSPGEGYEQYF. The DNA of the CDR3 is TGTGCCAGCAGCCCCGGGGAAGGCTACGAGCAGTACTTC. The chain recombines TRBV7-2 with TRBJ2-7; D is possibly TRBD2 (5 bases). The CDR3 consists of 13 residues. V lost 5 bases and J lost 3, with 11 bases in between. The V gene's germline CDR1 is SGHTA and CDR2 FQGNSA.

This clonotype showed up many times. The rearrangement joins TRBV4-3 to TRBJ2-7, with TRBD1 matching over 8 bases. CDR3 length: 14 residues. V shed 1 base and J 1 base; nucleotides not matched to a gene: 0. CDR1 LGHNA and CDR2 YSLEER come from the germline V gene. CDR3 nucleotides: TGCGCCAGCAGCCAAGGACAGGGGTCCTACGAGCAGTACTTC. Amino acid sequence: CASSQGQGSYEQYF.

Many counts were recorded for this clonotype. The chain employs TRBV7-9 and TRBJ1-5, with 8 bases identical to TRBD1. CDR1 and CDR2 (germline): SEHNR, FQNEAQ (reference sequence). CDR3 length equals 16 residues. After removal of 5 bases from V and 5 bases from J, the junction contained 11 bases not matched to a gene. In DNA, the CDR3 is TGTGCCAGCAGCGACTTCTCAGGGGGCGCCGATCAGCCCCAGCATTTT. This sequence encodes CASSDFSGGADQPQHF.

This clonotype was found a few times. The chain joins TRBV28 to TRBJ2-7; TRBD2 agrees at 7 bases. Trimming at V came to 2 bases and at J to 3 bases, leaving 7 bases not matched to a gene. The V gene's germline CDR1 is MDHEN and CDR2 SYDVKM. The CDR3 is made up of 15 amino acids. As DNA, the CDR3 is TGTGCCAGCAGTTTAGGTCGCAGGGAGGGCTACGAGCAGTACTTC. Its translation: CASSLGRREGYEQYF.

The chain has TRBV20-1 and TRBJ2-7; D remains ambiguous. Germline assignment: CDR1 DFQATT and CDR2 SNEGSKA (reference sequence). Trimming removed 5 bases at V and 4 bases at J, with 9 bases between. The CDR3 extends over 11 amino acids. In DNA, the CDR3 is TGCAGTGCTGGGCTGATTTACGAGCAGTACTTC. As protein: CSAGLIYEQYF.

This clonotype has just a few counts. The chain is built from TRBV27 and TRBJ2-7, with 11 bases lining up with TRBD2. The CDR3 has 14 amino acids. The germline gives CDR1 MNHEY, CDR2 SMNVEV (reference sequence). Trimming took 8 bases from V and 4 from J; bases not matched to a gene: 7. The CDR3 is CASGRSGRAYEQYF. The CDR3 DNA is TGTGCCAGCGGCCGTAGCGGGAGGGCATACGAGCAGTACTTC.